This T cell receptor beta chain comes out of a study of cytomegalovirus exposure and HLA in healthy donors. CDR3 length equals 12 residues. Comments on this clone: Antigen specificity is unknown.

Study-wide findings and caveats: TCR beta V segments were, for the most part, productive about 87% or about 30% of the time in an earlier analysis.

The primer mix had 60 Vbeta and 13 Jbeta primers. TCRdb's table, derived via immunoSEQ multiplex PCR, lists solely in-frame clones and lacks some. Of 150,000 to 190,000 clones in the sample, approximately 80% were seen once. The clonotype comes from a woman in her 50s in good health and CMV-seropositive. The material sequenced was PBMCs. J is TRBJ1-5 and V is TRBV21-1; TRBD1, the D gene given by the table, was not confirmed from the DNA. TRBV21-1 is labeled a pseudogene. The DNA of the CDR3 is TGTGCCAGCAGCATCTTTGGCAGAAGCCAGCATTTT. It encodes CASSIFGRSQHF.